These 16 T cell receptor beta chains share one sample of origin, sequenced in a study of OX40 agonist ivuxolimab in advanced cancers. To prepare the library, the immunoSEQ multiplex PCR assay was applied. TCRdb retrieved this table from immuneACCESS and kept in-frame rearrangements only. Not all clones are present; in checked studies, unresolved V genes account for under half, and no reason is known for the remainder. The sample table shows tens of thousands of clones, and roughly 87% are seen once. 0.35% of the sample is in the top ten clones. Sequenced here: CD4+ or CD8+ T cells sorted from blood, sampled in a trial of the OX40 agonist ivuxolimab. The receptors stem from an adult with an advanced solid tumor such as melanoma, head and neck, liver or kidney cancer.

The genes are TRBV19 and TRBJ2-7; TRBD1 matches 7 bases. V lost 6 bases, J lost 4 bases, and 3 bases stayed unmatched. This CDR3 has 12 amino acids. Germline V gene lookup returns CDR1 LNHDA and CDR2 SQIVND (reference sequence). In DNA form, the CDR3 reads TGTGCCAGTAGCCCGACAGGGTACGAGCAGTACTTC. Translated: CASSPTGYEQYF.

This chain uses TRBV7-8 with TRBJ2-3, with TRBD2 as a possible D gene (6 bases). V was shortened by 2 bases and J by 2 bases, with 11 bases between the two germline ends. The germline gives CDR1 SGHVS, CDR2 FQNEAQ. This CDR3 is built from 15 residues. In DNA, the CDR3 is TGTGCCAGCAGCTTATCGGGGGTCGACACAGATACGCAGTATTTT. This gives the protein CASSLSGVDTDTQYF.

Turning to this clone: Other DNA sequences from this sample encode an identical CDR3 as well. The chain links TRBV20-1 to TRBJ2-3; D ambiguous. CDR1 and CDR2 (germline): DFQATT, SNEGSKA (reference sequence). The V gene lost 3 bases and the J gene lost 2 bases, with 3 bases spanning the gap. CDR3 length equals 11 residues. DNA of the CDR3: TGCAGTGCTAGGGCCACAGATACGCAGTATTTT. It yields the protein CSARATDTQYF.

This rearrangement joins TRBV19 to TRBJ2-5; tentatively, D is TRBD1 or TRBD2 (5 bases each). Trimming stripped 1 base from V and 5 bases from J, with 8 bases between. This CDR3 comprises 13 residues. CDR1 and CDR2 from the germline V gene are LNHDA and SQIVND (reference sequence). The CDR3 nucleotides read TGTGCCAGTAGTATAGTGGGGGTGGAGACCCAGTACTTC. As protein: CASSIVGVETQYF.

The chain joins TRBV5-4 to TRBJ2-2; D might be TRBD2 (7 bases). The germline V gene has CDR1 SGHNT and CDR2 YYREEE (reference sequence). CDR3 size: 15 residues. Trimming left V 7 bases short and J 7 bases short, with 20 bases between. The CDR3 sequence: CASHLVGGPGGELFF. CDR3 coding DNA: TGTGCCAGCCATCTAGTGGGGGGGCCCGGCGGGGAGCTGTTTTTT. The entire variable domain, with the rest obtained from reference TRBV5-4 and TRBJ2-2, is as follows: ETGVTQSPTHLIKTRGQQVTLRCSSQSGHNTVSWYQQALGQGPQFIFQYYREEENGRGNFPPRFSGLQFPNYSSELNVNALELDDSALYLCASHLVGGPGGELFFGEGSRLTVL.

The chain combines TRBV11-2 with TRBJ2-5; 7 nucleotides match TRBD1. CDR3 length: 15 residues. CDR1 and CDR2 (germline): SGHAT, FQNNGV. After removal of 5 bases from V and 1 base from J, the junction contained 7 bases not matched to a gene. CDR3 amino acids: CASSRGQNRQETQYF. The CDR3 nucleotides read TGTGCCAGCAGCCGGGGACAGAATCGCCAAGAGACCCAGTACTTC. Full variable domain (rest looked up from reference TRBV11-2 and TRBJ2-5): EAGVAQSPRYKIIEKRQSVAFWCNPISGHATLYWYQQILGQGPKLLIQFQNNGVVDDSQLPKDRFSAERLKGVDSTLKIQPAKLEDSAVYLCASSRGQNRQETQYFGPGTRLLVL.

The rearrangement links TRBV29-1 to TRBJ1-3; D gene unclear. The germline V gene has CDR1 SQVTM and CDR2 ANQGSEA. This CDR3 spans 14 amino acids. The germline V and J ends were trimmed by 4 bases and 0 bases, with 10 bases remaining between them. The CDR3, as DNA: TGCAGCGTTGGGTTAGGCCACTCTGGAAACACCATATATTTT. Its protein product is CSVGLGHSGNTIYF.

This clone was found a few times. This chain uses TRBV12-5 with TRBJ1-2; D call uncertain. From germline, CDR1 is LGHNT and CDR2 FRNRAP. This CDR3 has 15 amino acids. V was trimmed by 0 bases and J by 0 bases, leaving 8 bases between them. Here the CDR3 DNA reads TGTGCTAGTGGTTTGGTACTGGCGACTAACTATGGCTACACCTTC. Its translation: CASGLVLATNYGYTF. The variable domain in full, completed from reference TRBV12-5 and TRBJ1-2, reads DARVTQTPRHKVTEMGQEVTMRCQPILGHNTVFWYRQTMMQGLELLAYFRNRAPLDDSGMPKDRFSAEMPDATLATLKIQPSEPRDSAVYFCASGLVLATNYGYTFGSGTRLTVV.

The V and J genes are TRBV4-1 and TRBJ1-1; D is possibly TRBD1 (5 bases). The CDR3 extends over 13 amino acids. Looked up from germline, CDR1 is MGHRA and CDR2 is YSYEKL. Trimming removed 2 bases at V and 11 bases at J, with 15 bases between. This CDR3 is CASSQPGAGRAFF. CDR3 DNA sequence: TGCGCCAGCAGCCAACCTGGGGCAGGGAGGGCTTTCTTT.

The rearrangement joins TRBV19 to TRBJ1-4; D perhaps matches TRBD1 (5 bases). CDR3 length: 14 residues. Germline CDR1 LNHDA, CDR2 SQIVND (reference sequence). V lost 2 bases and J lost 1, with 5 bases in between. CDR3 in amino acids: CASSIQGTNEKLFF. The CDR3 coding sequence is TGTGCCAGTAGTATACAGGGAACTAATGAAAAACTGTTTTTT.

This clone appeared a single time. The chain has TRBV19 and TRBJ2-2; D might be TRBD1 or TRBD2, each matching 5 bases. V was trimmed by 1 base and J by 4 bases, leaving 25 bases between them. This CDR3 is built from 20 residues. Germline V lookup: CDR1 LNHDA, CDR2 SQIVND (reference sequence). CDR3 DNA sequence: TGTGCCAGTAGTATAGGAATCTATACAGGCGCCGGGGATACCACCGGGGAGCTGTTTTTT. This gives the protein CASSIGIYTGAGDTTGELFF. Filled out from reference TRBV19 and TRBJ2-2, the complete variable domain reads DGGITQSPKYLFRKEGQNVTLSCEQNLNHDAMYWYRQDPGQGLRLIYYSQIVNDFQKGDIAEGYSVSREKKESFPLTVTSAQKNPTAFYLCASSIGIYTGAGDTTGELFFGEGSRLTVL.

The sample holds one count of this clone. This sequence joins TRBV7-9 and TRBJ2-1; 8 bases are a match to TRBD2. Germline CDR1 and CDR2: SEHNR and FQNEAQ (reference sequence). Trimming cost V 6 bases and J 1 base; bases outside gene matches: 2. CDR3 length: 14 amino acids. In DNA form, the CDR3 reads TGTGCCAGCAGTACGGGGGGGTCCTACAATGAGCAGTTCTTC. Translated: CASSTGGSYNEQFF.

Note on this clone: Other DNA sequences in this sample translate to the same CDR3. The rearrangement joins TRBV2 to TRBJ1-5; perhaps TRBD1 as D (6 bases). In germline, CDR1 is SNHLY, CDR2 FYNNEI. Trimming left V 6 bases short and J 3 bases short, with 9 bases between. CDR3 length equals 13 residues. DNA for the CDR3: TGTGCCAGCAGGCGGGACACCAATCAGCCCCAGCATTTT. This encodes CASRRDTNQPQHF.

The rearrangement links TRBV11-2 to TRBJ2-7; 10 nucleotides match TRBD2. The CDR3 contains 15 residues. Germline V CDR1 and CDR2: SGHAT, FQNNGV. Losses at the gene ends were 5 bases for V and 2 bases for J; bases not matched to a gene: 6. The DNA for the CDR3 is TGTGCCAGCAGCCGTGGACTAGCGGCCACCTACGAGCAGTACTTC. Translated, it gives CASSRGLAATYEQYF.

This CDR3 is CASSRGGGGGNSPLHF. For the CDR3, the DNA is TGTGCCAGCAGCCGAGGGGGAGGGGGGGGGAATTCACCCCTCCACTTT. The genes are TRBV5-6 and TRBJ1-6; TRBD1 is a possible D gene (6 bases). Trimming shortened V by 4 bases and J by 7 bases, and 18 bases separated the two germline ends. Germline V gene sequence: CDR1 SGHDT, CDR2 YYEEEE. The CDR3 sequence is 16 residues long.

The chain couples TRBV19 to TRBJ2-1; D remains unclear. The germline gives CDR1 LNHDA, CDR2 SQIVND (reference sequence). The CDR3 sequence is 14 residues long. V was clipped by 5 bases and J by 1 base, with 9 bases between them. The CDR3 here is CASSRLESYNEQFF. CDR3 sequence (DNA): TGTGCCAGTAGTCGCCTGGAGTCCTACAATGAGCAGTTCTTC.